The 30 T cell receptor beta chains listed next were all sequenced from one sample in a study of cytomegalovirus exposure and HLA in healthy donors. In the PCR, 60 Vbeta and 13 Jbeta primers were used. TCRdb's table, derived via immunoSEQ multiplex PCR, lists solely in-frame clones and lacks some. Among 95,000 to 120,000 clones listed, 65% to 75% were seen once. Sequenced input: PBMCs. Source of these receptors: a middle-aged woman in good health and CMV-seropositive.

This clone was observed a few times. The chain combines TRBV20-1 with TRBJ1-2; a weak D match, TRBD1 (6 bases). Germline V gene lookup returns CDR1 DFQATT and CDR2 SNEGSKA (reference sequence). CDR3 length: 11 residues. The CDR3 region is CTIGGLDGYTF. The CDR3 DNA reads TGCACCATCGGGGGGCTCGATGGCTACACCTTC.

This chain connects TRBV6-6 to TRBJ2-5; possible D gene TRBD2, 6 bases. The CDR3 is 16 residues long. V was shortened by 2 bases and J by 5 bases, with 18 bases between the two germline ends. Germline CDR1 is MNHNY and CDR2 is SVGAGI (reference sequence). CDR3 sequence: CASSYLSTGAGETQYF. The CDR3 DNA is TGTGCCAGCAGTTACCTCTCCACGGGAGCAGGGGAGACCCAGTACTTC.

The chain links TRBV6-6 to TRBJ2-1; D is ambiguous. The CDR3 length is 12 residues. Germline V gene data show CDR1 as MNHNY and CDR2 as SVGAGI (reference sequence). V lost 5 bases to trimming and J lost 8 bases, with 10 bases between them. The CDR3 DNA sequence: TGTGCCAGCAGTCCCGAGGTATATGAGCAGTTCTTC. The encoded protein is CASSPEVYEQFF.

The chain couples TRBV7-9 to TRBJ1-2; D may be TRBD1 (6 bases). This CDR3 is built from 15 residues. V was trimmed by 1 base and J by 1 base, leaving 10 bases between them. Per the germline V gene, CDR1 is SEHNR and CDR2 is FQNEAQ (reference sequence). CDR3 coding DNA: TGTGCCAGCAGCTTAGAGACAGGCCTTAACTATGGCTACACCTTC. Encoded protein: CASSLETGLNYGYTF. The entire variable domain, with the rest obtained from reference TRBV7-9 and TRBJ1-2, is as follows: DTGVSQNPRHKITKRGQNVTFRCDPISEHNRLYWYRQTLGQGPEFLTYFQNEAQLEKSRLLSDRFSAERPKGSFSTLEIQRTEQGDSAMYLCASSLETGLNYGYTFGSGTRLTVV.

CDR3 amino acids: CASSITGETYNEQFF. Here the CDR3 DNA reads TGTGCCAGTAGTATTACGGGAGAGACCTACAATGAGCAGTTCTTC. This sequence joins TRBV19 and TRBJ2-1; D is possibly TRBD2 (6 bases). Germline CDR1 reads LNHDA; CDR2 reads SQIVND (reference sequence). There are 15 residues in the CDR3. Trimming left V 3 bases short and J 2 bases short, with 11 bases between.

V and J are TRBV11-3 and TRBJ1-4; 9 nucleotides line up with TRBD1. This CDR3 is 16 amino acids long. V shed 3 bases, J shed 5 bases, and the junction held 7 bases outside the gene matches. Germline lookup yields CDR1 SGHNT and CDR2 YENEEA. CDR3: CASSLLSGTGNEKLFF. The CDR3 nucleotides read TGTGCCAGCAGCTTGTTGTCCGGGACAGGGAATGAAAAACTGTTTTTT.

The chain recombines TRBV15 with TRBJ2-7, with D possibly being TRBD1 (6 bases). Germline CDR1 LNHNV, CDR2 YYDKDF (reference sequence). The CDR3 length is 14 residues. V shed 0 bases and J shed 5 bases, with 11 bases lying between them. This chain's CDR3 is CATSRDLGDNEQYF. The CDR3, as DNA: TGTGCCACCAGCAGAGATTTGGGGGACAACGAGCAGTACTTC.

The V and J genes are TRBV4-1 and TRBJ2-7; 7 nucleotides align to TRBD1. Looked up from germline, CDR1 is MGHRA and CDR2 is YSYEKL. Germline trimming cut 0 bases from V and 5 bases from J; bases unmatched to any gene: 7. The CDR3 length is 15 residues. The CDR3 sequence: CASSQDLDRPNEQYF. Here the CDR3 DNA reads TGCGCCAGCAGCCAAGACTTGGACAGGCCCAACGAGCAGTACTTC.

This clone was recorded once. The chain uses TRBV2 and TRBJ2-3; 14 bases align to TRBD2. This CDR3 is 17 amino acids long. Trimming cost V 6 bases and J 3 bases; bases outside gene matches: 8. The V gene's germline CDR1 is SNHLY and CDR2 FYNNEI. Here the CDR3 reads CASSGLAGGLGTDTQYF. CDR3 in DNA: TGTGCCAGCAGCGGACTAGCGGGAGGATTGGGAACAGATACGCAGTATTTT.

The rearrangement joins TRBV28 to TRBJ2-1; 9 nucleotides agree with TRBD1. The CDR3 loop spans 16 amino acids. Germline trimming cut 4 bases from V and 3 bases from J; bases unmatched to any gene: 7. In germline, CDR1 is MDHEN, CDR2 SYDVKM. CDR3 amino acids: CASSSFGTGNYNEQFF. For the CDR3, the DNA is TGTGCCAGCAGTTCATTTGGGACAGGGAACTACAATGAGCAGTTCTTC.

The chain carries TRBV18 and TRBJ2-1; TRBD2 matches 12 bases. Germline V gene lookup returns CDR1 KGHSH and CDR2 LQKENI. V shed 4 bases and J 6 bases; nucleotides not matched to a gene: 4. The CDR3 is made up of 15 amino acids. The CDR3 nucleotides read TGTGCCAGCTCACTGACTAGCGGGAGTATCAATGAGCAGTTCTTC. It encodes CASSLTSGSINEQFF.

Only a few counts were recorded for this clone. The chain has TRBV5-1 and TRBJ2-5; TRBD2 agrees at 7 bases. Trimming removed 4 bases from V and 5 bases from J; junction bases left unmatched: 5. Germline V gene data show CDR1 as SGHRS and CDR2 as YFSETQ. The CDR3 length is 13 residues. In DNA form, the CDR3 reads TGCGCCAGCAGCCAGGACGGGAGGGAGACCCAGTACTTC. Its protein product is CASSQDGRETQYF.

The sample holds one count of this clone. The chain employs TRBV19 and TRBJ2-6; 8 bases agree with TRBD2. The junction had 5 bases not matched to a gene; V was cut back by 3 bases and J by 1 base. Germline CDR1 is LNHDA and CDR2 is SQIVND (reference sequence). The CDR3 totals 17 residues. This chain's CDR3 is CASSIGRGRSGANVLTF. CDR3 coding DNA: TGTGCCAGTAGTATCGGGAGGGGACGGTCTGGGGCCAACGTCCTGACTTTC.

A few counts support this clone. The CDR3, as DNA: TGTGCCAGCAGCCCCGGACAGGGTTTGTACGGCTACACCTTC. It yields the protein CASSPGQGLYGYTF. The rearrangement links TRBV5-4 to TRBJ1-2; 8 bases are a match to TRBD1. Germline V gene lookup returns CDR1 SGHNT and CDR2 YYREEE (reference sequence). The trim removed 4 bases at V and 8 bases at J, leaving 10 bases unmatched. The CDR3 sequence is 14 residues long.

The V and J genes are TRBV7-8 and TRBJ2-7, with D perhaps matching TRBD2 (6 bases). Germline V lookup: CDR1 SGHVS, CDR2 FQNEAQ. V lost 1 base and J lost 0, with 16 bases in between. The length of the CDR3 is 17 residues. The CDR3 loop reads CASSLGPGGASSYEQYF. The CDR3 DNA reads as TGTGCCAGCAGCTTAGGCCCCGGCGGGGCAAGCTCCTACGAGCAGTACTTC.

The rearrangement joins TRBV6-6 to TRBJ1-1; 7 nucleotides agree with TRBD1. The CDR3 is 12 amino acids. J gave up 11 bases and V 0 bases, and 3 bases lay outside the gene matches. Germline CDR1 reads MNHNY; CDR2 reads SVGAGI (reference sequence). Written as DNA, the CDR3 is TGTGCCAGCAGTTACTCGACGACAGGGGCTTTCTTT. Translating it yields CASSYSTTGAFF.

V gene TRBV18 combines with J gene TRBJ1-4; 7 bases line up with TRBD1. The V gene end was trimmed by 3 bases and the J gene end by 3 bases; junction bases not matched to a gene: 7. This CDR3 has 16 residues. Germline-derived CDR1 and CDR2 are KGHSH and LQKENI. DNA of the CDR3: TGTGCCAGCTCACCGCGCAGGGGGTCAGCTAATGAAAAACTGTTTTTT. Translation gives CASSPRRGSANEKLFF.

This clone was seen just once. V usage is TRBV6-5 and J usage is TRBJ2-7, with D possibly being TRBD2 (5 bases). The CDR3 extends over 13 amino acids. Trimming removed 2 bases at V and 6 bases at J, with 11 bases between. The V gene's germline CDR1 is MNHEY and CDR2 SVGAGI. The CDR3 protein is CASSYDRGSEQYF. The CDR3 bases are TGTGCCAGCAGTTACGACCGAGGGTCCGAGCAGTACTTC.

J is TRBJ2-3 and V is TRBV5-5, with TRBD1 matching over 7 bases. Per germline, CDR1 SGHKS and CDR2 YYEKEE (reference sequence). This CDR3 has 14 residues. After removal of 2 bases from V and 2 bases from J, the junction contained 2 bases not matched to a gene. DNA for the CDR3: TGTGCCAGCAGCTTCGGGACAGTCACAGATACGCAGTATTTT. Translated, it gives CASSFGTVTDTQYF.

J is TRBJ2-2 and V is TRBV7-3; 11 bases are a match to TRBD2. Germline CDR1 is SGHTA and CDR2 is FQGTGA. V lost 1 base, J lost 3 bases, and 10 bases stayed unmatched. The CDR3 length is 19 residues. The CDR3 reads CASSLRNPSGGQHTGELFF. The CDR3 DNA is TGTGCCAGCAGCTTAAGGAATCCTAGCGGGGGGCAACACACCGGGGAGCTGTTTTTT.

The V gene is TRBV30, the J gene TRBJ2-5, with a possible D match to TRBD2 (6 bases). The DNA end is a closer match to TRBJ2-7, so the J assignment may be wrong. CDR1 and CDR2 from the germline V gene are GTSNPN and SVGIG (reference sequence). The CDR3 is made up of 15 amino acids. The chain's CDR3 is CARTSPGLSSYEQYF. As DNA, the CDR3 is TGTGCCCGGACATCTCCGGGACTCAGCTCCTACGAGCAGTACTTC.

This chain joins TRBV9 and TRBJ2-1, with D possibly matching TRBD2 (5 bases). Trimming pared 2 bases from V and 15 bases from J, leaving 15 bases between. The CDR3 totals 12 residues. CDR1 is SGDLS and CDR2 is YYNGEE in the germline V gene. This CDR3 is CASSVPRGTPFF. CDR3 DNA sequence: TGTGCCAGCAGCGTCCCCCGGGGTACCCCGTTCTTC.

This clone was observed a handful of times. The chain couples TRBV12-5 to TRBJ1-2, with 7 bases matching TRBD1. The junction had 7 bases not matched to a gene; V was cut back by 1 base and J by 5 bases. The CDR3 has 15 residues. Germline lookup yields CDR1 LGHNT and CDR2 FRNRAP. CDR3 in DNA: TGTGCTAGTGGTTTGGAAGCAGGGGGGAAATATGGCTACACCTTC. This encodes CASGLEAGGKYGYTF.

The chain is built from TRBV9 and TRBJ2-5, with TRBD2 identical over 8 bases. This CDR3 comprises 13 residues. Germline V gives CDR1 SGDLS, CDR2 YYNGEE. Trimming cost V 5 bases and J 3 bases; bases outside gene matches: 3. CDR3 amino acids: CASSDGGEETQYF. For the CDR3, the DNA is TGTGCCAGCAGTGACGGGGGGGAAGAGACCCAGTACTTC.

The chain employs TRBV30 and TRBJ2-1; 7 positions agree with TRBD2. The V and J ends lost 1 base and 6 bases, in that order; junction bases with no gene match: 3. Germline V CDR1 and CDR2: GTSNPN, SVGIG (reference sequence). The CDR3 is 13 residues long. The CDR3 coding sequence is TGTGCCTGGAGTGGGGGCGGGAGCAATGAGCAGTTCTTC. It yields the protein CAWSGGGSNEQFF. Filled out from reference TRBV30 and TRBJ2-1, the complete variable domain reads SQTIHQWPATLVQPVGSPLSLECTVEGTSNPNLYWYRQAAGRGLQLLFYSVGIGQISSEVPQNLSASRPQDRQFILSSKKLLLSDSGFYLCAWSGGGSNEQFFGPGTRLTVL.

There are a few counts of this clone. CDR3 region: CASSPVSGSPSYNEQFF. CDR3 nucleotide sequence: TGTGCCAGCAGTCCGGTGAGCGGGAGTCCCTCCTACAATGAGCAGTTCTTC. The rearrangement links TRBV7-8 to TRBJ2-1; 8 nucleotides line up with TRBD2. The CDR3 runs 17 residues. The V gene end was trimmed by 6 bases and the J gene end by 0 bases; junction bases not matched to a gene: 10. Germline lookup yields CDR1 SGHVS and CDR2 FQNEAQ.

The V gene is TRBV30, the J gene TRBJ1-1; D call uncertain. Germline assignment: CDR1 GTSNPN and CDR2 SVGIG (reference sequence). Trimming removed 4 bases at V and 0 bases at J, with 15 bases between. This CDR3 is built from 15 residues. Written as DNA, the CDR3 is TGTGCCTGGAACCCCCCTCGGGTTTTGAACACTGAAGCTTTCTTT. The encoded protein is CAWNPPRVLNTEAFF.

This clone was counted once. J is TRBJ2-3 and V is TRBV7-2; D is uncertain. Germline loops: CDR1 SGHTA, CDR2 FQGNSA. V gave up 1 base and J gave up 2 bases, with 4 bases separating them. This CDR3 comprises 13 residues. In DNA form, the CDR3 reads TGTGCCAGCAGCTTAGTCTACACAGATACGCAGTATTTT. This gives the protein CASSLVYTDTQYF.

V and J are TRBV9 and TRBJ2-3; TRBD2 might be the D (6 bases). This CDR3 comprises 16 residues. V shed 2 bases and J shed 6 bases, with 19 bases lying between them. Per the germline V gene, CDR1 is SGDLS and CDR2 is YYNGEE. As DNA, the CDR3 is TGTGCCAGCAGCGTTGAGGTGGGAGGCGGTTTGGATACGCAGTATTTT. It yields the protein CASSVEVGGGLDTQYF.

This clone occurred a few times. In nucleotides, the CDR3 is TGTGCCAGCAGGCCGGGACAGGGTGGTGGCTACACCTTC. It specifies CASRPGQGGGYTF. V is TRBV6-1 and J is TRBJ1-2; 9 bases map to TRBD1. The CDR3 is 13 residues long. V lost 6 bases to trimming and J lost 7 bases; unmatched junction nucleotides: 6. Germline V gene lookup returns CDR1 MNHNS and CDR2 SASEGT.